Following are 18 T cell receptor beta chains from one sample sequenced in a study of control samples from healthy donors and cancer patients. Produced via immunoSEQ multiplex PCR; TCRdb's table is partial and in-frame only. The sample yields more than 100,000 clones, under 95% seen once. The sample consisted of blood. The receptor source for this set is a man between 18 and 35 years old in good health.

The CDR3 region has the DNA TGTGCCAGCAGTTACTCGGGCACCCGCTCTGGAAACACCATATATTTT. Its protein product is CASSYSGTRSGNTIYF. The chain recombines TRBV6-2 or TRBV6-3 with TRBJ1-3; D is uncertain. The ends were cut back, 0 bases at V and 0 bases at J, with 9 bases in the middle. Germline-derived CDR1 and CDR2 are MNHEY and SVGEGT. This CDR3 has 16 residues.

The CDR3 coding sequence is TGTGCCAGCAGCGTACAAACGGACAATGAGCAGTTCTTC. This encodes CASSVQTDNEQFF. This chain uses TRBV9 with TRBJ2-1; D unclear. This CDR3 is 13 amino acids long. V was shortened by 1 base and J by 5 bases, with 7 bases between the two germline ends. Germline CDR1 and CDR2: SGDLS and YYNGEE.

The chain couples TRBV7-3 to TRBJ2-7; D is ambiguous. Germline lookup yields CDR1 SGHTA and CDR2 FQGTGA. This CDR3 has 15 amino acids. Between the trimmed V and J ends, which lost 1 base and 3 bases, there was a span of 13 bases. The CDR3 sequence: CASSLSGSYHYEQYF. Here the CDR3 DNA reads TGTGCCAGCAGCTTAAGCGGCAGTTACCACTACGAGCAGTACTTC.

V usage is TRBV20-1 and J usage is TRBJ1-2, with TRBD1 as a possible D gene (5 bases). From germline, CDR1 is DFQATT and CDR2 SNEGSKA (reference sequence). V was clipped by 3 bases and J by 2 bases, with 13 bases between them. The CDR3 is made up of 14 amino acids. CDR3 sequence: CSASLARDNYGYTF. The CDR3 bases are TGCAGTGCTAGTCTCGCCAGGGACAACTATGGCTACACCTTC.

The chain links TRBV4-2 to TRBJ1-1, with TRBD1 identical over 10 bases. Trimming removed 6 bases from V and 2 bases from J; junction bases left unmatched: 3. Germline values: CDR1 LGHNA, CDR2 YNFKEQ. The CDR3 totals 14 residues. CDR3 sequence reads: CASRTTGGNTEAFF. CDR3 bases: TGTGCCAGCAGAACGACAGGGGGCAACACTGAAGCTTTCTTT.

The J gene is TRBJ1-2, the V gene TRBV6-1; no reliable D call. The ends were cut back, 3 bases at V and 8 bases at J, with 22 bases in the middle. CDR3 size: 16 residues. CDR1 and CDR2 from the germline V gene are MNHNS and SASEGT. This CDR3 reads CASSDLADILSMGYTF. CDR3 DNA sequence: TGTGCCAGCAGTGACTTGGCAGATATACTTTCTATGGGCTACACCTTC.

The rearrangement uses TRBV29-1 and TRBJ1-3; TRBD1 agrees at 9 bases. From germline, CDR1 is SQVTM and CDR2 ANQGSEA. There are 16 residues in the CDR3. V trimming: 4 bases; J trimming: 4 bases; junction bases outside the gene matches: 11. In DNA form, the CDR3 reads TGCAGCGTTGGGGGACAGGGAGATTCAATCGGAAACACCATATATTTT. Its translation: CSVGGQGDSIGNTIYF.

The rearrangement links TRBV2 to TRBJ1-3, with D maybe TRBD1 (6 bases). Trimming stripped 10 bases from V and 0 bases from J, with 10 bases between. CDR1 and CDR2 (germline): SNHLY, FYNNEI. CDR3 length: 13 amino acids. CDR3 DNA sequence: TGTGCCATACAGGGCTCCTCTGGAAACACCATATATTTT. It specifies CAIQGSSGNTIYF.

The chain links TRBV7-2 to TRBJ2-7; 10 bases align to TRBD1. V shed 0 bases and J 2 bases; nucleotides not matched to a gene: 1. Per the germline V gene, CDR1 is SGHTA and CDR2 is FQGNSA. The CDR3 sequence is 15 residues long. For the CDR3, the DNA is TGTGCCAGCAGCTTAGCAGGGACAGGGGCCTACGAGCAGTACTTC. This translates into CASSLAGTGAYEQYF.

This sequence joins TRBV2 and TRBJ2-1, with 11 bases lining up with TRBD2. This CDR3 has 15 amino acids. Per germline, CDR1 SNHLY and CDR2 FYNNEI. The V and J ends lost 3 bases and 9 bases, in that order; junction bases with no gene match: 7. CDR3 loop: CASSEGSGGAGEQFF. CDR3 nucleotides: TGTGCCAGCAGTGAGGGTAGCGGGGGGGCCGGTGAGCAGTTCTTC.

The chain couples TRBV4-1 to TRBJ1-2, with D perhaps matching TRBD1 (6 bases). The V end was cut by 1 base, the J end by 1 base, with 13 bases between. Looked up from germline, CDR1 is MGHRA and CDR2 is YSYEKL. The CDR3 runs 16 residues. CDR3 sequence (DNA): TGCGCCAGCAGCCAAGTGCTCGGACAGATTAACTATGGCTACACCTTC. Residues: CASSQVLGQINYGYTF.

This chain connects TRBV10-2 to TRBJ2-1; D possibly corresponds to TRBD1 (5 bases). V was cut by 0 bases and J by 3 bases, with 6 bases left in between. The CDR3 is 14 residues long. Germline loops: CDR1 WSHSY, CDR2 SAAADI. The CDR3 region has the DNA TGCGCCAGCAGTGAGTCAGGGGTCTACAATGAGCAGTTCTTC. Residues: CASSESGVYNEQFF.

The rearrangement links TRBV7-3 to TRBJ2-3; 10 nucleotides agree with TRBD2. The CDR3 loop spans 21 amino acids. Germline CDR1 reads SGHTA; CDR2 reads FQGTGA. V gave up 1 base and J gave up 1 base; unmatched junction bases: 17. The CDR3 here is CASSLIPFRASGGGGTDTQYF. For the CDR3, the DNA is TGTGCCAGCAGCTTAATTCCATTTAGGGCTAGCGGGGGCGGAGGCACAGATACGCAGTATTTT.

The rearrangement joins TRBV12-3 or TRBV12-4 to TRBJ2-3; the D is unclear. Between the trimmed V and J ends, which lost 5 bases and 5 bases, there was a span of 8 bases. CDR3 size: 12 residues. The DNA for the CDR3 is TGTGCCAGCAGTCCCAACTTAGATACGCAGTATTTT. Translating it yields CASSPNLDTQYF.

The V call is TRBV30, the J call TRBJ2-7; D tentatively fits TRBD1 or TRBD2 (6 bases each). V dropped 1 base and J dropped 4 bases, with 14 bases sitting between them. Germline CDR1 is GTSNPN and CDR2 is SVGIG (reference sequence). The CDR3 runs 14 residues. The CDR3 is CAWSGRGGRYEQYF. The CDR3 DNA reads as TGTGCCTGGAGTGGTCGAGGGGGGCGGTACGAGCAGTACTTC.

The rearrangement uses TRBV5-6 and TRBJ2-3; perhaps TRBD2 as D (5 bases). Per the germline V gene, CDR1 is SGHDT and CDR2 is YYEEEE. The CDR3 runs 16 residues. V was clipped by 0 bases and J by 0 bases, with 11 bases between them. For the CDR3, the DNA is TGTGCCAGCAGCTTGGGCGGGCCGCCGAGCACAGATACGCAGTATTTT. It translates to CASSLGGPPSTDTQYF.

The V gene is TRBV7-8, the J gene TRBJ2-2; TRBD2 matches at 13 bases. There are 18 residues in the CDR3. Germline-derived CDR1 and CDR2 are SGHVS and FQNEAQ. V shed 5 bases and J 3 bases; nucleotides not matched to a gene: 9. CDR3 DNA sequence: TGTGCCAGCAGCCCCGGACTAGCGGGGGACCCCGACACCGGGGAGCTGTTTTTT. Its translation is CASSPGLAGDPDTGELFF.

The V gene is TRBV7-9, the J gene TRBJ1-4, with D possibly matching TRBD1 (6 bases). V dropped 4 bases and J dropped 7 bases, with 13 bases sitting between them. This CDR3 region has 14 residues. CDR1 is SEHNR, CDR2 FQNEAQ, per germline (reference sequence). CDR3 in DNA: TGTGCCAGCAGCTCACTCCTACAGGGTGAAAAACTGTTTTTT. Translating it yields CASSSLLQGEKLFF.